The present TCR beta chain was sequenced within a study of blood T cell repertoires in COVID-19. Study-wide context: Collection of acute and convalescent COVID-19 samples took place in the United States, Italy and Spain. T cells, B-cell-depleted T cells, or PBMCs provided the cDNA or gDNA that served as material.

CDR1 is LNHDA and CDR2 is SQIVND in the germline V gene (reference sequence). This CDR3 spans 16 amino acids. The J segment lost 0 bases and the V segment lost 8 bases, leaving 7 bases of the junction unmatched. Profiled with immunoSEQ multiplex PCR; TCRdb holds only in-frame clones, not every one. This table holds 70,000 to 85,000 clones, about 90% found once. The gene calls are TRBV19 and TRBJ1-5; TRBD1 matches 10 bases. The origin of this receptor is a woman between 45 and 65 years old with active or convalescent COVID-19. Material: peripheral blood. The CDR3 bases are TGTGCCAGTTGGGACAGGGGAGAGGATAGCAATCAGCCCCAGCATTTT. Encoded protein: CASWDRGEDSNQPQHF.